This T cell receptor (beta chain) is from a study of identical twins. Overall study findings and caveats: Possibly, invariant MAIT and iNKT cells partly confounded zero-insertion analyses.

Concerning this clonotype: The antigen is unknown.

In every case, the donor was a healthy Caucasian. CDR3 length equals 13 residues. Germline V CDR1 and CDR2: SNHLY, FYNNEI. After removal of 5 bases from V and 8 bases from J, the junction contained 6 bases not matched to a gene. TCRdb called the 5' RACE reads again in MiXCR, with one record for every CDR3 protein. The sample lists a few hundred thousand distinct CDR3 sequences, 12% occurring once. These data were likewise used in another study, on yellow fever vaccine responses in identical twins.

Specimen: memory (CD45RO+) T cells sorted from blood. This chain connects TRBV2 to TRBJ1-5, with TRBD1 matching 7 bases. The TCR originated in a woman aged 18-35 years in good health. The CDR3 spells CASSRDSGEPQHF. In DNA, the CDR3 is TGTGCCAGCAGTCGGGACAGTGGGGAGCCCCAGCATTTT.